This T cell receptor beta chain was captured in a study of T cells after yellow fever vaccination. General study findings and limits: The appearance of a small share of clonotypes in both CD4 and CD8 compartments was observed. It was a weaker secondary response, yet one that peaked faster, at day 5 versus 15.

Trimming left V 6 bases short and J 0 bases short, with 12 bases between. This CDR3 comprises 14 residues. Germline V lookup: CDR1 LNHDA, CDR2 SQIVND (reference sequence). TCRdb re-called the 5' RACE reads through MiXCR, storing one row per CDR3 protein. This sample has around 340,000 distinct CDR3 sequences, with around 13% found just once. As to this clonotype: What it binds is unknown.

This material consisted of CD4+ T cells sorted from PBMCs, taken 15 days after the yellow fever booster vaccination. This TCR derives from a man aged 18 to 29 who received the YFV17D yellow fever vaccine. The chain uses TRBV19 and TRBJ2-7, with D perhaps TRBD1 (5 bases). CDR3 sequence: CASSKGTGSYEQYF. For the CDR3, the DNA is TGTGCCAGTAGCAAGGGAACAGGCTCCTACGAGCAGTACTTC.